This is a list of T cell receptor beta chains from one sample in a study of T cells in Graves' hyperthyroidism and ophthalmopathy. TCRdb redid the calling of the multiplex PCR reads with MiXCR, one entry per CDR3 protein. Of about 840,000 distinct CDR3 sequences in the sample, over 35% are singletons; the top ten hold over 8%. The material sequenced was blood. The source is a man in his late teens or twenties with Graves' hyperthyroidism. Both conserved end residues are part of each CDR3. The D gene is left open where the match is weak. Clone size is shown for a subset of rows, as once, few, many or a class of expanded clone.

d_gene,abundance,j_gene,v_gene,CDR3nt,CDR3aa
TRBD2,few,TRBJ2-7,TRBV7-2,TGTGCCAGCAGCTTGCTACCCGGGACTAGCGGGAGAGGCTCCTACGAGCAGTACTTC,CASSLLPGTSGRGSYEQYF
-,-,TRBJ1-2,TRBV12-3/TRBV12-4,TGTGCCAGCAGTTGGGCAGAAGCTAACTATGGCTACACCTTC,CASSWAEANYGYTF
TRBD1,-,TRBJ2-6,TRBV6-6,TGTGCCAGCAGCTTGCGAACAGGGGGCGCATCCGGGGCCAACGTCCTGACTTTC,CASSLRTGGASGANVLTF
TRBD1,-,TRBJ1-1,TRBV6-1,TGTGCCAGCAGTCCCCGGGGGGACAGGGGGCTTTACGACACTGAAGCTTTCTTT,CASSPRGDRGLYDTEAFF
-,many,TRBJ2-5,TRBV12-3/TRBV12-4,TGTGCTATATTGGGGGAGAGGGAGACCCAGTACTTC,CAILGERETQYF
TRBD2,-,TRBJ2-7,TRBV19,TGTGCCAGCGGAGGGCTAGCGGGGGACCGAGCGGGGGAGCAGTACTTC,CASGGLAGDRAGEQYF
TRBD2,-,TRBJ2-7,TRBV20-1,TGCAGTGCTAAGGCTTCCCTAGCGGGAGGCTACGAGCAGTACTTC,CSAKASLAGGYEQYF
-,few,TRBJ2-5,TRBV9,TGTGCCAGCAGCTCAGGGACCAACCAAGAGACCCAGTACTTC,CASSSGTNQETQYF
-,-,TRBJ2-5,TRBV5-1,TGTGCCAGCAGCCGAGCTGACAGTCAAGAGACCCAGTACTTC,CASSRADSQETQYF
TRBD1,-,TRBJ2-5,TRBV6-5,TGTGCCAGCAGTTACTTAAGGACAGGGCCCCCAGAGACCCAGTACTTC,CASSYLRTGPPETQYF
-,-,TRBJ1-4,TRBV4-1,TGCGCCAGCAGCCGGGAGGGGTCGGAGGAAAAACTGTTTTTT,CASSREGSEEKLFF
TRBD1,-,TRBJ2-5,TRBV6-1,TGTGCCAGCAGTTTGGGACAGGGGGTGGGGGCCCAGTACTTC,CASSLGQGVGAQYF
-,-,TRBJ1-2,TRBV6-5,TGTGCCAGCAGTTACTCAGAGGGCTCTGGAACCTATGGCTACACCTTC,CASSYSEGSGTYGYTF
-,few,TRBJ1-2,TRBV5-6,TGTGCCAGCAGCATGATGCAGGGAGAAGGCTACACCTTC,CASSMMQGEGYTF
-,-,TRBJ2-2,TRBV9,TGTGCCGGCAGCGTACTGGGCACCGGGGAGCTGTTTTTT,CAGSVLGTGELFF